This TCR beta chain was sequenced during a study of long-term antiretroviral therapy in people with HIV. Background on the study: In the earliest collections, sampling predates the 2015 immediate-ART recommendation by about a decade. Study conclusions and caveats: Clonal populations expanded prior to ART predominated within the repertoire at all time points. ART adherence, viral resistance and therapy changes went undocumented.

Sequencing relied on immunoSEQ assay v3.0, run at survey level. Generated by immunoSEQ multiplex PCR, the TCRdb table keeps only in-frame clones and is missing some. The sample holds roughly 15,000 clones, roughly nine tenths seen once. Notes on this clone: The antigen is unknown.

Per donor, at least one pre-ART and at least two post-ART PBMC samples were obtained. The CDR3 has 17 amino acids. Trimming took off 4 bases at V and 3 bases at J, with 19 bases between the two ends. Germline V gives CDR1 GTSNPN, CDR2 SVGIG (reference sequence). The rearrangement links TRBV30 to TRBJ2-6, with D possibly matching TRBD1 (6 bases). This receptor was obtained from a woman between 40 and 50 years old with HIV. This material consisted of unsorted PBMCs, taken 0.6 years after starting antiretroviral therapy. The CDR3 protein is CAWTDSSSSHGANVLTF. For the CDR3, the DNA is TGTGCCTGGACGGACAGCTCGAGTTCACATGGGGCCAACGTCCTGACTTTC.